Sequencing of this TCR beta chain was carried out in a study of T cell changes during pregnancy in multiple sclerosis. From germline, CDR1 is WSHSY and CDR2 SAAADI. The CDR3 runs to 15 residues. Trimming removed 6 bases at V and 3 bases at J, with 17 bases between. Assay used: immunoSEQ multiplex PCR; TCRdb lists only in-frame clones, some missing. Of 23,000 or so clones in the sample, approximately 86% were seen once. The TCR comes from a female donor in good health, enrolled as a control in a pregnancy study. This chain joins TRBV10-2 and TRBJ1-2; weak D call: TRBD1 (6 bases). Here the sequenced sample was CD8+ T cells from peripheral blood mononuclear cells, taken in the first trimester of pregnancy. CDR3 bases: TGCGCCAGCAGGGACATAGGGGGTTATTACTATGGCTACACCTTC. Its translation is CASRDIGGYYYGYTF.